This entry features one T cell receptor (beta chain) sequence. The sample comes from a study of control samples from healthy donors and cancer patients. The V gene's germline CDR1 is SGHAT and CDR2 FQNNGV. CDR3 length equals 15 residues. V lost 0 bases and J lost 3, with 12 bases in between. Sequencing used immunoSEQ multiplex PCR; TCRdb keeps in-frame clones, though not all of them. The table records 150,000 or so clones, around 94% of them present only once. Sequenced input: PBMCs. The clonotype was recovered from a man aged 55-75 years with colorectal cancer. This sequence joins TRBV11-2 and TRBJ2-7, with a possible D match to TRBD1 (6 bases). This chain's CDR3 is CASSLDWSRGYEQYF. The CDR3 DNA reads as TGTGCCAGCAGCTTAGATTGGAGCAGGGGCTACGAGCAGTACTTC. Based on the CDR3 plus reference TRBV11-2 and TRBJ2-7, the full variable domain is EAGVAQSPRYKIIEKRQSVAFWCNPISGHATLYWYQQILGQGPKLLIQFQNNGVVDDSQLPKDRFSAERLKGVDSTLKIQPAKLEDSAVYLCASSLDWSRGYEQYFGPGTRLTVT.